Described below is a single T cell receptor (beta chain) sequence and its context. Its antigen remains unidentified. After constant-region reverse-primer amplification, full-length variable regions underwent semi-nested PCR with Nested Universal Primer A. TCRdb independently ran MiXCR on the 5' RACE reads; one entry per CDR3 protein. Of 30,000 to 40,000 distinct CDR3 sequences listed, about a quarter are singletons. The study, taken as a whole, reports: The larger-cohort validation was restricted to a single TCR beta V-J rearrangement rather than whole repertoires.

This CDR3 region has 13 residues. V was cut by 0 bases and J by 7 bases, with 8 bases left in between. Per germline, CDR1 SGHRS and CDR2 YFSETQ. This TCR was sampled from a female donor with breast cancer. Sequencing was performed on naive CD4+ T cells sorted from a lymph node. Indicated subset: naive CD4+ T cells, CD4+CD45RA+CD25-. V usage is TRBV5-1 and J usage is TRBJ2-1, with D hard to call. This CDR3 is CASSLGTTNEQFF. The CDR3 DNA follows: TGCGCCAGCAGCTTGGGTACTACTAATGAGCAGTTCTTC.